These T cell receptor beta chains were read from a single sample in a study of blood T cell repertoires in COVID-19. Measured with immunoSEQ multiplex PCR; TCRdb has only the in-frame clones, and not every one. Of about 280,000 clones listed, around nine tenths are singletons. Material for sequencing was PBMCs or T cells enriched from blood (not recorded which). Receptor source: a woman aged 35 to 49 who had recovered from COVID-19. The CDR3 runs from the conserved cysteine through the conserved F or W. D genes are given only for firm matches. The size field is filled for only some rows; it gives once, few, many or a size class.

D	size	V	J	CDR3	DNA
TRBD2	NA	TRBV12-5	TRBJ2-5	CASASLAGGKETQYF	TGTGCTAGTGCCTCCCTAGCGGGAGGTAAAGAGACCCAGTACTTC
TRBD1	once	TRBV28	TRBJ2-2	CASSSPRGLTNTGELFF	TGTGCCAGCAGTTCCCCCAGGGGGCTCACGAACACCGGGGAGCTGTTTTTT
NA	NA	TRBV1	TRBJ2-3	CTSDRDFQHF	TGCACCAGCGACCGGGACTTCCAACATTTT
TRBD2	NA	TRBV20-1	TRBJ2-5	CSASNPSGRETQYF	TGCAGTGCCAGTAACCCTAGCGGAAGAGAGACCCAGTACTTC
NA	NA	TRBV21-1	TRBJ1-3	CASSKSSGSALSGNTIYF	TGTGCCAGCAGCAAATCGTCCGGGAGCGCGCTCTCTGGAAACACCATATATTTT
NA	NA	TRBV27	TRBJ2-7	CASSLGQAPYEQYF	TGTGCCAGCAGTTTAGGGCAGGCCCCCTACGAGCAGTACTTC
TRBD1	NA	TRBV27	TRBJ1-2	CASSFRVTGDYGYTF	TGTGCCAGCAGTTTCAGAGTGACAGGGGACTATGGCTACACCTTC
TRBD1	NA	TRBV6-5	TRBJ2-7	CASSMTGQIYEQYF	TGTGCCAGCAGTATGACAGGGCAGATCTACGAGCAGTACTTC
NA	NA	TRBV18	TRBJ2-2	CASSPQGTGRTGELFF	TGTGCCAGCTCACCACAGGGAACAGGCCGGACCGGGGAGCTGTTTTTT
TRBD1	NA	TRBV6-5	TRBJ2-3	CASRDRGLDTDTQYF	TGTGCCAGCAGGGACAGGGGCCTAGACACAGATACGCAGTATTTT
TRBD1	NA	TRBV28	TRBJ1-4	CATTGTGFFNEKLFF	TGTGCCACCACCGGGACAGGGTTTTTTAATGAAAAACTGTTTTTT
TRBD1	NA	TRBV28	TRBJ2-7	CASNTFQGEYEQYF	TGTGCCAGCAACACTTTTCAGGGGGAGTACGAGCAGTACTTC
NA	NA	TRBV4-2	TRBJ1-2	CASSLGDRQSNYGYTF	TGTGCCAGCAGCCTTGGAGACCGACAGAGTAACTATGGCTACACCTTC
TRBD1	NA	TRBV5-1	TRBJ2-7	CASSLPGQGPEQYF	TGCGCCAGCAGCTTACCGGGACAGGGCCCCGAGCAGTACTTC
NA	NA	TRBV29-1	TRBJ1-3	CSAGVASGNTIYF	TGCAGCGCCGGGGTGGCCTCTGGAAACACCATATATTTT
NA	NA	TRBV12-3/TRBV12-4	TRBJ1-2	CASSYQDQGYTF	TGTGCCAGCAGTTATCAGGATCAGGGCTACACCTTC
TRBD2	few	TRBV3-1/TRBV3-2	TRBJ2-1	CASSQARTSAIGSSYNEQFF	TGTGCCAGCAGCCAAGCTCGGACTAGCGCCATAGGGAGCTCCTACAATGAGCAGTTCTTC
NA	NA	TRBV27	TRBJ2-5	CASSLSQGLGTQYF	TGTGCCAGCAGTTTGAGTCAGGGCCTCGGAACCCAGTACTTC
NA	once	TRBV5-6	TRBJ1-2	CASSFLSNYGYTF	TGTGCCAGCAGCTTTTTATCTAACTATGGCTACACCTTC
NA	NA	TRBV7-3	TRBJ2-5	CASSLGQAETQYF	TGTGCCAGCAGCTTAGGTCAGGCAGAGACCCAGTACTTC
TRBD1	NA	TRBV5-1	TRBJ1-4	CASRETGQSNEKLFF	TGCGCCAGCCGAGAAACGGGACAGTCTAATGAAAAACTGTTTTTT
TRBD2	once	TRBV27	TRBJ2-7	CASSLSSGRVEQYF	TGTGCCAGCAGTTTATCTAGCGGGAGGGTCGAGCAGTACTTC
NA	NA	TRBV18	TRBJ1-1	CASSLIQVTWGTEAFF	TGTGCCAGCTCACTTATACAGGTTACCTGGGGCACTGAAGCTTTCTTT
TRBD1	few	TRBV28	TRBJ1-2	CASSTPAGTVHGYTF	TGTGCCAGCAGTACCCCTGCCGGGACAGTCCATGGCTACACCTTC
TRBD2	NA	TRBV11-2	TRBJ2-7	CASSLGTSGRTSYEQYF	TGTGCCAGCAGCTTAGGGACTAGCGGGAGGACGTCCTACGAGCAGTACTTC
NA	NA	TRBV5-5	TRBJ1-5	CASSLSGQGDQPQHF	TGTGCCAGCAGCTTGTCGGGTCAGGGCGATCAGCCCCAGCATTTT
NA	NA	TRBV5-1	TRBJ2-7	CASSLVAGPSSYEQYF	TGCGCCAGCAGCTTGGTGGCGGGCCCCTCATCCTACGAGCAGTACTTC
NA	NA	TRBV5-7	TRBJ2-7	CASTIGDSNHEQYF	TGTGCCAGCACAATTGGGGACTCCAATCACGAGCAGTACTTC
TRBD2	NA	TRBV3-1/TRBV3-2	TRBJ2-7	CASSRRPGTSGRALSGEQYF	TGTGCCAGCAGCCGGCGTCCCGGGACTAGCGGGAGGGCCCTAAGCGGAGAGCAGTACTTC